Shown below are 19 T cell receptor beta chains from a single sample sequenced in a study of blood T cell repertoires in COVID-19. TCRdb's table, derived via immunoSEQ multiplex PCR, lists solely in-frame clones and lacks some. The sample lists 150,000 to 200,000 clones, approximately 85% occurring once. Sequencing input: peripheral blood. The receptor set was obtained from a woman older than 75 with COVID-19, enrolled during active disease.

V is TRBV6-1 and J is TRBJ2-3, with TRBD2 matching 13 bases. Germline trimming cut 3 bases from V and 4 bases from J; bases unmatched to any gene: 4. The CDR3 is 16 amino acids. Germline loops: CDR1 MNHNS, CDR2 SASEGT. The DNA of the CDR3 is TGTGCCAGCAGTGAGACTAGCGGGGGGCCGGCAGATACGCAGTATTTT. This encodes CASSETSGGPADTQYF.

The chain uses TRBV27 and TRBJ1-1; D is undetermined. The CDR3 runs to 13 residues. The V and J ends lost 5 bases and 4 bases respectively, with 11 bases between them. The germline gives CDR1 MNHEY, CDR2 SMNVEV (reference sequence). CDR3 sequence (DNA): TGTGCCAGCAGTCTTATCCGGGGCACTGAAGCTTTCTTT. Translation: CASSLIRGTEAFF.

This CDR3 is CASNSRRGQRYGYTF. The CDR3, as DNA: TGTGCCAGTAATTCCCGCCGGGGACAGCGTTATGGCTACACCTTC. This chain connects TRBV19 to TRBJ1-2; 7 bases line up with TRBD1. Germline CDR1 LNHDA, CDR2 SQIVND (reference sequence). The trim removed 7 bases at V and 5 bases at J, leaving 13 bases unmatched. The CDR3 consists of 15 residues.

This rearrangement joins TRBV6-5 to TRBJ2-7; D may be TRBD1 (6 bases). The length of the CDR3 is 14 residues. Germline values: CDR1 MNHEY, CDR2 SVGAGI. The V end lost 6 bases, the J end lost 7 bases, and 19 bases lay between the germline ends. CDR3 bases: TGTGCCAGCAGGCGAACAGGGCCCAGGGAGGAGCAGTACTTC. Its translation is CASRRTGPREEQYF.

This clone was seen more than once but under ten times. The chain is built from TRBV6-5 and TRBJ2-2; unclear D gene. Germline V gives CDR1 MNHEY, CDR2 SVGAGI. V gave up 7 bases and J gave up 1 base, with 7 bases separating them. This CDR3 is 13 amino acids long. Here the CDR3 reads CASTHMNTGELFF. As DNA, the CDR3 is TGTGCCAGCACCCACATGAACACCGGGGAGCTGTTTTTT.

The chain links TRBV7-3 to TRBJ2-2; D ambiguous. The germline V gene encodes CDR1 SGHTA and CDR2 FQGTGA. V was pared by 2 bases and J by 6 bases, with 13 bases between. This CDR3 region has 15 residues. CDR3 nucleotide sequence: TGTGCCAGCAGCTTAGAAACAGCAGGATCCGGGGAGCTGTTTTTT. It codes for CASSLETAGSGELFF.

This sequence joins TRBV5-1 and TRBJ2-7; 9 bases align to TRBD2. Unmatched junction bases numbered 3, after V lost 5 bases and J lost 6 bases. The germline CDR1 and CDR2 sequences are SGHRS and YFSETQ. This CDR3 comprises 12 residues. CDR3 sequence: CASRGGGGEQYF. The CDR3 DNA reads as TGCGCCAGCAGGGGCGGGGGGGGCGAGCAGTACTTC.

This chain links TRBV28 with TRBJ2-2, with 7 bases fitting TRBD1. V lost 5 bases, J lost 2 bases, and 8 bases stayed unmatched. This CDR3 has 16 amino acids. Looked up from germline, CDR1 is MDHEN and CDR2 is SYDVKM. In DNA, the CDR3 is TGTGCCAGCAGTGATATAGGGACAGCCAACACCGGGGAGCTGTTTTTT. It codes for CASSDIGTANTGELFF.

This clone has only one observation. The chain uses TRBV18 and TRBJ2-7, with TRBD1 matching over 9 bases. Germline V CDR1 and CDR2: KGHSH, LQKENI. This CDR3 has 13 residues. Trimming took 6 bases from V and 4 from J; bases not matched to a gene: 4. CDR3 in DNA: TGTGCCAGCTCCCTCGGACAGGGGTACGAGCAGTACTTC. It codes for CASSLGQGYEQYF.

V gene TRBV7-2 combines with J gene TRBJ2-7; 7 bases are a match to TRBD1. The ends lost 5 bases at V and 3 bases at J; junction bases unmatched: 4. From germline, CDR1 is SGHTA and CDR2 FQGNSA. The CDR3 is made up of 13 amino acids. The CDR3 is CASSGAGGYEQYF. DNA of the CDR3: TGTGCCAGCAGCGGGGCAGGGGGCTACGAGCAGTACTTC.

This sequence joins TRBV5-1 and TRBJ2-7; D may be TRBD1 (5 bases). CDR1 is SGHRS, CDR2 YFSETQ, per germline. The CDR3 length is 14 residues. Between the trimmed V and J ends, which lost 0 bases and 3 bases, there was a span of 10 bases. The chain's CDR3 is CASSLGGAVYEQYF. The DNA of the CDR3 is TGCGCCAGCAGCTTGGGTGGGGCTGTCTACGAGCAGTACTTC.

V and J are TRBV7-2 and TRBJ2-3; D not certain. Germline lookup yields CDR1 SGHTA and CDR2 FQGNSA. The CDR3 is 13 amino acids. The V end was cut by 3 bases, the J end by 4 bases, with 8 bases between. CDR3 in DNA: TGTGCCAGCAGCTTGATCCGGGCAGATACGCAGTATTTT. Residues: CASSLIRADTQYF.

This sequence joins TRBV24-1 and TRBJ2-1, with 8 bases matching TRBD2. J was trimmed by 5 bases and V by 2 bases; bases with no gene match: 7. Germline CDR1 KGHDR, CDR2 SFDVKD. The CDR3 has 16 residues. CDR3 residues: CATSDSFGGAHNEQFF. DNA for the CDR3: TGTGCCACCAGTGATTCTTTCGGGGGGGCACACAATGAGCAGTTCTTC.

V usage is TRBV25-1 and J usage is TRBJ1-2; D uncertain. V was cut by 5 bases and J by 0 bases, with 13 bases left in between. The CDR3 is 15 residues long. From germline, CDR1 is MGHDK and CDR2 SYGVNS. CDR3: CASSSGGSTNYGYTF. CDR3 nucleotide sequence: TGTGCCAGCAGTTCCGGAGGGTCGACTAACTATGGCTACACCTTC.

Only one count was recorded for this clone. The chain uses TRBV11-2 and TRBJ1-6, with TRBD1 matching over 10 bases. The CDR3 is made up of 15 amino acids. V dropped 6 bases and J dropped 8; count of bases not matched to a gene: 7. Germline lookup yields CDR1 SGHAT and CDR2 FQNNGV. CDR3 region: CASRGQGIAYSPLHF. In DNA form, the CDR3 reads TGTGCCAGCAGGGGACAGGGGATTGCCTATTCACCCCTCCACTTT.

DNA for the CDR3: TGTGCCAGCAGCCGTGGACAGTATCAAGAGACCCAGTACTTC. Its translation: CASSRGQYQETQYF. The rearrangement joins TRBV6-2 or TRBV6-3 to TRBJ2-5; a possible D gene is TRBD1 (6 bases). Germline CDR1 and CDR2: MNHEY and SVGEGT. Between the trimmed V and J ends, which lost 6 bases and 2 bases, there was a span of 13 bases. The CDR3 length is 14 residues.

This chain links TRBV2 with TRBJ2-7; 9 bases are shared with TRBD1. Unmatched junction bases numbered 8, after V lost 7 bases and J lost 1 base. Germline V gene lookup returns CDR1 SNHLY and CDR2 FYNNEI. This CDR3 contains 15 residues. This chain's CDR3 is CASTGPGQGSYEQYF. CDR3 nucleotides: TGTGCCAGCACCGGCCCGGGACAGGGATCCTACGAGCAGTACTTC.

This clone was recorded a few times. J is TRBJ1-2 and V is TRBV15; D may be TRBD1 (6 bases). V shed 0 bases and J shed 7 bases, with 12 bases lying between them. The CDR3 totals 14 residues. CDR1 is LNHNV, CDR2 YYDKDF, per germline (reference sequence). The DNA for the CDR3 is TGTGCCACCAGCAGAGATCTGGGGACAACTGGCTACACCTTC. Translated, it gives CATSRDLGTTGYTF.

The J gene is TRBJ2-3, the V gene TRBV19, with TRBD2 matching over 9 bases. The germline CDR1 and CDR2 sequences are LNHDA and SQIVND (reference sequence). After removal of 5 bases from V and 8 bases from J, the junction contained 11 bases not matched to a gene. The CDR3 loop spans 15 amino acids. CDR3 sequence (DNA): TGTGCCAGTAGTGGGAATAGCGGGGGAGCGCTTACGCAGTATTTT. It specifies CASSGNSGGALTQYF. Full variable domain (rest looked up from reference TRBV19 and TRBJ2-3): DGGITQSPKYLFRKEGQNVTLSCEQNLNHDAMYWYRQDPGQGLRLIYYSQIVNDFQKGDIAEGYSVSREKKESFPLTVTSAQKNPTAFYLCASSGNSGGALTQYFGPGTRLTVL.